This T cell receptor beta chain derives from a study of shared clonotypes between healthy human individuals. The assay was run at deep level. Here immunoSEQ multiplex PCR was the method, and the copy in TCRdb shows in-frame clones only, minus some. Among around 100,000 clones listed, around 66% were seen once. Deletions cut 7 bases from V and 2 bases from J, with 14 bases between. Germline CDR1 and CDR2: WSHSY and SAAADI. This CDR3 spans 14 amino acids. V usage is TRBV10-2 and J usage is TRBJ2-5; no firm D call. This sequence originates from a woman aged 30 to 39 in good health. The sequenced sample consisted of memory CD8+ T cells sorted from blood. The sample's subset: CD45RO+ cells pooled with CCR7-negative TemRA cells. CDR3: CASTDTAPQETQYF. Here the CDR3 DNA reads TGCGCCAGCACGGATACCGCCCCGCAAGAGACCCAGTACTTC.